Described below is a single T cell receptor beta chain sequence and its context. No antigen is known for it. The CDR3 loop spans 15 amino acids. Per the germline V gene, CDR1 is MDHEN and CDR2 is SYDVKM. V lost 2 bases, J lost 1 base, and 9 bases lay in between. These data belong to a study of T cell repertoires in cytomegalovirus infection. Overall study context: CMV infection and matching HLA type were both indicated by public TCR beta signatures. General study findings and limits: Dominating the ex vivo response were HLA-C-restricted CMV-specific TCR beta clonotypes.

TCRdb analysed the reads with MiXCR anew, one entry per CDR3 protein. The data show approximately 500,000 distinct CDR3 sequences, 11% seen once. Material for sequencing was PBMCs. This rearrangement joins TRBV28 to TRBJ2-1; D unclear. The receptor was isolated from a human donor in good health (CMV status not recorded). Some clones in this sample may be carry-over from other donors' samples. As DNA, the CDR3 is TGTGCCAGCAGTTTAAAGGCCGCATCCTACAATGAGCAGTTCTTC. This gives the protein CASSLKAASYNEQFF.